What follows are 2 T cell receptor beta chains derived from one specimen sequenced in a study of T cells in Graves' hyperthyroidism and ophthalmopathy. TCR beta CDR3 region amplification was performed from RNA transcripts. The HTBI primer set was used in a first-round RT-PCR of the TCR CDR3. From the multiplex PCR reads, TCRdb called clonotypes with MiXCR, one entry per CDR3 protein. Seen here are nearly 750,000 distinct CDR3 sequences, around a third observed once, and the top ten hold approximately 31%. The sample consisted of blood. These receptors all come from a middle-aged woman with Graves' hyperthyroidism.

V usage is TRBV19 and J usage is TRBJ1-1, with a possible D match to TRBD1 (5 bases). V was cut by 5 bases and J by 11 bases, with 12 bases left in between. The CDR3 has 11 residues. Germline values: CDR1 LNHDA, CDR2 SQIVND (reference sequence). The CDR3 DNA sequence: TGTGCCAGTAGTGAGCGTTGGGACGCTTTCTTT. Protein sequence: CASSERWDAFF.

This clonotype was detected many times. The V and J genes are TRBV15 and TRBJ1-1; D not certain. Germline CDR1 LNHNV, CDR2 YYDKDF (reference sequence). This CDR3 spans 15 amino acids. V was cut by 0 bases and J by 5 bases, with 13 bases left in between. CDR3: CATSRDRAPRTEAFF. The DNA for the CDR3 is TGTGCCACCAGCAGAGATAGGGCCCCGAGGACTGAAGCTTTCTTT.